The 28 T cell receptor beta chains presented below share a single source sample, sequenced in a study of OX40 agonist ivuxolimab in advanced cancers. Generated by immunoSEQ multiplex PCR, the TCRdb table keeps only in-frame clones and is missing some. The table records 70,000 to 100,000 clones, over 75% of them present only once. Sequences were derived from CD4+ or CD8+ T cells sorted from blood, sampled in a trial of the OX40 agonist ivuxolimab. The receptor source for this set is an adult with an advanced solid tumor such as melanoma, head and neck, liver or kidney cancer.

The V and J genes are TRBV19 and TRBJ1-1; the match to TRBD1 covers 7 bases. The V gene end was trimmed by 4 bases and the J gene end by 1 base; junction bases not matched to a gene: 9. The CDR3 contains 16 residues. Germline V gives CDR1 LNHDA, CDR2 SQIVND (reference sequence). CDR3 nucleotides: TGTGCCAGTAGTACTACCGGGACAGACAAGAACACTGAAGCTTTCTTT. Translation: CASSTTGTDKNTEAFF.

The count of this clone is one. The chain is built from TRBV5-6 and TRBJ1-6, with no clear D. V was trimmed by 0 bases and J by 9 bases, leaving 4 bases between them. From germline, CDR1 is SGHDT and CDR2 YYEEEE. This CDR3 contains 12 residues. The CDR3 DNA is TGTGCCAGCAGCTTGGGGATTTCACCCCTCCACTTT. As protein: CASSLGISPLHF. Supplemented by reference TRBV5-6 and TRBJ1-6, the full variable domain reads DAGVTQSPTHLIKTRGQQVTLRCSPKSGHDTVSWYQQALGQGPQFIFQYYEEEERQRGNFPDRFSGHQFPNYSSELNVNALLLGDSALYLCASSLGISPLHFGNGTRLTVT.

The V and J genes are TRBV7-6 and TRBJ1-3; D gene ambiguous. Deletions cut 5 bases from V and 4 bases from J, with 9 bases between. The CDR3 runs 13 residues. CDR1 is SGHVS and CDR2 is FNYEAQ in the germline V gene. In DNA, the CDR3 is TGTGCCAGCAGCCCCACCGTCGGAAACACCATATATTTT. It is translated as CASSPTVGNTIYF.

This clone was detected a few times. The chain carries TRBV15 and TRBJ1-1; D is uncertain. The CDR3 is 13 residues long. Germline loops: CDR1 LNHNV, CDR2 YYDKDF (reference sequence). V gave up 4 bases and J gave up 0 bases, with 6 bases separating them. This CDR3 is CATSKLMNTEAFF. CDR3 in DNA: TGTGCCACCAGCAAGCTAATGAACACTGAAGCTTTCTTT.

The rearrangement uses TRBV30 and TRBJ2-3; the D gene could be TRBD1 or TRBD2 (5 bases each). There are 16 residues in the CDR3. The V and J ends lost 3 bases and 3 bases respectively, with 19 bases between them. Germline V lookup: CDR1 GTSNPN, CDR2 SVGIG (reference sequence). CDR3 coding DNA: TGTGCCTGGAGCTCAATCGGGACCCCAGGGACAGATACGCAGTATTTT. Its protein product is CAWSSIGTPGTDTQYF.

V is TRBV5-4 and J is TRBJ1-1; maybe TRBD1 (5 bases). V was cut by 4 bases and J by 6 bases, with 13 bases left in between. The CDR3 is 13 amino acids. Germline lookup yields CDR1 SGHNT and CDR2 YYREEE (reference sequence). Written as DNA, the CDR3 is TGTGCCAGCAGCCCCCGGGACGGTTCTGAAGCTTTCTTT. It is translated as CASSPRDGSEAFF.

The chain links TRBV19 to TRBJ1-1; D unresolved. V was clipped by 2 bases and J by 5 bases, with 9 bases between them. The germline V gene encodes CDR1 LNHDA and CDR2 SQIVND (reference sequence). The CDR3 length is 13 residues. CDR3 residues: CASSIKRETEAFF. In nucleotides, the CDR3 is TGTGCCAGTAGTATAAAGAGGGAGACTGAAGCTTTCTTT.

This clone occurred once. Here the CDR3 reads CASSVRGSYNEQFF. CDR3 nucleotide sequence: TGTGCCAGCAGTGTGAGGGGTTCCTACAATGAGCAGTTCTTC. This sequence joins TRBV6-1 and TRBJ2-1; D may correspond to TRBD1 or TRBD2 (5 bases each). Trimming took off 4 bases at V and 1 base at J, with 8 bases between the two ends. Germline values: CDR1 MNHNS, CDR2 SASEGT. The CDR3 length is 14 residues.

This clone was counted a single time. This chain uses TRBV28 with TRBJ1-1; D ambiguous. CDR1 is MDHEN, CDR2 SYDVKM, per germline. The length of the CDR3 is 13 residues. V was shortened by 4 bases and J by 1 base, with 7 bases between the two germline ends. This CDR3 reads CASSSPENTEAFF. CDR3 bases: TGTGCCAGCAGTTCCCCAGAGAACACTGAAGCTTTCTTT.

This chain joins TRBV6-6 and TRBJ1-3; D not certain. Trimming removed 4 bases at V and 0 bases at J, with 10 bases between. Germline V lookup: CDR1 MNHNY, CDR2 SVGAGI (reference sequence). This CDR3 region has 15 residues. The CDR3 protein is CASSSQEYSGNTIYF. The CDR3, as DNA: TGTGCCAGCAGTTCCCAAGAATACTCTGGAAACACCATATATTTT.

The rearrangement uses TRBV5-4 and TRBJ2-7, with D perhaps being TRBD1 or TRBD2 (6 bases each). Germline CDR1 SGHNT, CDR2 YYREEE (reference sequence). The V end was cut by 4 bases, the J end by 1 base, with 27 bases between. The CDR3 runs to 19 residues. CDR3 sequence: CASSPSELRGRRPSYEQYF. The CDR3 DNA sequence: TGTGCCAGCAGCCCCAGCGAATTAAGGGGGAGGCGCCCTTCCTACGAGCAGTACTTC.

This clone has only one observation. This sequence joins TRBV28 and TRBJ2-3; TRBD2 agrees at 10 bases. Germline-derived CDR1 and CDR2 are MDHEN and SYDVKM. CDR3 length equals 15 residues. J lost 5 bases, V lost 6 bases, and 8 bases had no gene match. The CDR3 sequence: CASSRAGGLGDTQYF. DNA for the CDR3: TGTGCCAGCAGCCGAGCGGGAGGGCTTGGAGATACGCAGTATTTT.

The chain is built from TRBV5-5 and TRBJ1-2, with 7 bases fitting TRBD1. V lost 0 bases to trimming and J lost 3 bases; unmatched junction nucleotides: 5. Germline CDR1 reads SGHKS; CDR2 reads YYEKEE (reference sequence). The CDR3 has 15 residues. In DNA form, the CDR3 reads TGTGCCAGCAGCTTGGATTGGGGGACAGACTATGGCTACACCTTC. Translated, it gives CASSLDWGTDYGYTF.

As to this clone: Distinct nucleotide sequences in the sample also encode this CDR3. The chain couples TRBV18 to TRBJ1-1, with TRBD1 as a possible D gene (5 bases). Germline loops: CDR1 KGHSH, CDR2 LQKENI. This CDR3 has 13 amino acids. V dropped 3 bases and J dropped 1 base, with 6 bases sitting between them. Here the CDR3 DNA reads TGTGCCAGCTCACCCCAGGGGAACACTGAAGCTTTCTTT. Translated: CASSPQGNTEAFF.

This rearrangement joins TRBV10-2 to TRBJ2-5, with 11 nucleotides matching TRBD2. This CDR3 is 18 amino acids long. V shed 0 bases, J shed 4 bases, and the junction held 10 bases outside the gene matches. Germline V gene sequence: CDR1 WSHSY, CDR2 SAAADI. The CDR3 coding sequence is TGCGCCAGCAGTGAGTCTCCCCTATTAGCGGGAGGGGGAGAGACCCAGTACTTC. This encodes CASSESPLLAGGGETQYF.

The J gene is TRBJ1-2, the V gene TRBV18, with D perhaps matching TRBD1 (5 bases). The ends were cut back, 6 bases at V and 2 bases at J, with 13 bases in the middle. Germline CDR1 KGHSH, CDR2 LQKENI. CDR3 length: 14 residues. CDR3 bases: TGTGCCAGCTCGGGGGAAGGCAGGAACTATGGCTACACCTTC. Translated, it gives CASSGEGRNYGYTF.

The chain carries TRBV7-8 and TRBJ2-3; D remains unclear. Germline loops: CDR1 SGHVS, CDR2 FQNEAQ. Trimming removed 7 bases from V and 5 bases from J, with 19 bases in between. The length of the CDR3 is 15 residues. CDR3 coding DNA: TGTGCCAGCAACGCCCCGGGCTCCCCGGGAGATACGCAGTATTTT. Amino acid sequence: CASNAPGSPGDTQYF.

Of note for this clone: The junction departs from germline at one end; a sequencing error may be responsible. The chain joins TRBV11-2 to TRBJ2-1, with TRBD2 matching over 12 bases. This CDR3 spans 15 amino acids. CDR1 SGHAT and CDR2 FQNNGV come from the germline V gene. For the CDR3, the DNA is TGTGCCAGCAGTTTAGGGACTAGCGGGTACAATGAGCAGTTCTTC. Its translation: CASSLGTSGYNEQFF.

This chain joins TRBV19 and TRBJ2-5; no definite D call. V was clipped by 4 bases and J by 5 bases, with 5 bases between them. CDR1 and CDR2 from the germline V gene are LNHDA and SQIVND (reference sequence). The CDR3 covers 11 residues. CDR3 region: CASSNFETQYF. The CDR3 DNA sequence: TGTGCCAGTAGTAATTTCGAGACCCAGTACTTC.

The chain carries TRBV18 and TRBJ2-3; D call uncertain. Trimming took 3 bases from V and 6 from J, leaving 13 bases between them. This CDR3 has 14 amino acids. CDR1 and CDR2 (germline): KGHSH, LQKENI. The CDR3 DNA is TGTGCCAGCTCACCTCTAAGCCCGCGGGATACGCAGTATTTT. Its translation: CASSPLSPRDTQYF. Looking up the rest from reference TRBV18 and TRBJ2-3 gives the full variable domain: NAGVMQNPRHLVRRRGQEARLRCSPMKGHSHVYWYRQLPEEGLKFMVYLQKENIIDESGMPKERFSAEFPKEGPSILRIQQVVRGDSAAYFCASSPLSPRDTQYFGPGTRLTVL.

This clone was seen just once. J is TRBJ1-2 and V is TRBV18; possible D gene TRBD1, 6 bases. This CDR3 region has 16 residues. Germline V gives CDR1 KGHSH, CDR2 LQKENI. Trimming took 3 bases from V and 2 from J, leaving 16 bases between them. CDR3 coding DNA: TGTGCCAGCTCACCCACTGGGGACACGATAAACTATGGCTACACCTTC. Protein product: CASSPTGDTINYGYTF.

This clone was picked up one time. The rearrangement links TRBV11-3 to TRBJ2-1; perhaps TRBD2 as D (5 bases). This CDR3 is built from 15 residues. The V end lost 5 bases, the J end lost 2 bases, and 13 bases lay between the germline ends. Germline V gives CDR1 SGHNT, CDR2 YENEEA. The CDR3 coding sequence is TGTGCCAGCAGCACGGAGGCCTCAGCCTACAATGAGCAGTTCTTC. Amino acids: CASSTEASAYNEQFF. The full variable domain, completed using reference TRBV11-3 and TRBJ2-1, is EAGVVQSPRYKIIEKKQPVAFWCNPISGHNTLYWYLQNLGQGPELLIRYENEEAVDDSQLPKDRFSAERLKGVDSTLKIQPAELGDSAVYLCASSTEASAYNEQFFGPGTRLTVL.

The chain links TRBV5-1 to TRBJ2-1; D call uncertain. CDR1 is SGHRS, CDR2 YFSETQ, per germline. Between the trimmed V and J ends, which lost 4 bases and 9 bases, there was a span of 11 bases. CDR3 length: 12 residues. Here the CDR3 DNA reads TGCGCCAGCAGCCTCGAGTGGGGTGAGCAGTTCTTC. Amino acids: CASSLEWGEQFF.

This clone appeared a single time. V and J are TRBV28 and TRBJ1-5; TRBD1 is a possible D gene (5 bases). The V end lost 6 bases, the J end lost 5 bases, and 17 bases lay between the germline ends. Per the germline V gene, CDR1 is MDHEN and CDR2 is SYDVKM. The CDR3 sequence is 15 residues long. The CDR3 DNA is TGTGCCAGCAGATCCAACGTCTGGGGCGATCAGCCCCAGCATTTT. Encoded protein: CASRSNVWGDQPQHF.

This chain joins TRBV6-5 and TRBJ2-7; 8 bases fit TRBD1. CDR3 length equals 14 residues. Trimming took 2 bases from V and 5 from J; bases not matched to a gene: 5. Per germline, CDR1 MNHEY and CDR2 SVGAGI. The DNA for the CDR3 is TGTGCCAGCAGTTACCTGGACAGGGTCGACGAGCAGTACTTC. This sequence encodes CASSYLDRVDEQYF.

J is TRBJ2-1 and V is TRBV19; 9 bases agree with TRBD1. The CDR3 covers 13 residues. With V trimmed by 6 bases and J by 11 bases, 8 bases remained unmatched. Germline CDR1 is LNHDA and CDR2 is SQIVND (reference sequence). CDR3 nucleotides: TGTGCCAGTAGACGGGACAGGGCTTCTCAGCAGTTCTTC. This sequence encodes CASRRDRASQQFF.

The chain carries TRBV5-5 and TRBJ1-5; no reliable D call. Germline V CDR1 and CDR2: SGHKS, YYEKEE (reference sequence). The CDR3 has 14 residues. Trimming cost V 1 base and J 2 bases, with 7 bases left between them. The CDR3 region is CASSLWGGNQPQHF. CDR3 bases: TGTGCCAGCAGCTTGTGGGGTGGCAATCAGCCCCAGCATTTT.

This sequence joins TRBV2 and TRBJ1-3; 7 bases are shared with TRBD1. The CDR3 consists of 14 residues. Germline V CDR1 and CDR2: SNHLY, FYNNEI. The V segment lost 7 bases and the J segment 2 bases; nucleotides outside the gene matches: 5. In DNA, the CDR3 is TGTGCCAGCAAACTACAGGGGCCTGGAAACACCATATATTTT. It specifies CASKLQGPGNTIYF.